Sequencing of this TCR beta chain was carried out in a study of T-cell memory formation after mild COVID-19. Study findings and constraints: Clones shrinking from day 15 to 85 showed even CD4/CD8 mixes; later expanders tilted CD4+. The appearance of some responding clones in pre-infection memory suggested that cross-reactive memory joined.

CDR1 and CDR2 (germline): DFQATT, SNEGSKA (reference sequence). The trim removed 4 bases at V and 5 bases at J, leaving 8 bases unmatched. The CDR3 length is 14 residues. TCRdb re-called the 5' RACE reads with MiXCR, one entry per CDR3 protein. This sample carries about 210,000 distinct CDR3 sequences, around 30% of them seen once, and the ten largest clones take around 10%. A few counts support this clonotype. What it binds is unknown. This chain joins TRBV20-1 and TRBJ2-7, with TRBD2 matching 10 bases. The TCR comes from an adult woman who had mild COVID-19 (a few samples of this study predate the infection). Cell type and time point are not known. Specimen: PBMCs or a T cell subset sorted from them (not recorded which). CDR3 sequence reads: CSAKDLAGANEQYF. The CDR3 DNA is TGCAGTGCTAAAGACCTAGCGGGAGCGAACGAGCAGTACTTC.